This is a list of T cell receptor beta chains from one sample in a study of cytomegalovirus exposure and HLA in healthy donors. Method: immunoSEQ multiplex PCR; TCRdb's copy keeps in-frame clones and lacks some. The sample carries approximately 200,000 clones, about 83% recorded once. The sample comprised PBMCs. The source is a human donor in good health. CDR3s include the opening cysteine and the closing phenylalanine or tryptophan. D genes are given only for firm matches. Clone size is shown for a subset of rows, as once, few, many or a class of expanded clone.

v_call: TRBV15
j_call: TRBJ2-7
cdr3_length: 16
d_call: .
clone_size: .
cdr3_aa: CATSRDTGRVFSEQYF
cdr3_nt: TGTGCCACCAGCAGAGATACGGGCAGGGTATTCTCCGAGCAGTACTTC

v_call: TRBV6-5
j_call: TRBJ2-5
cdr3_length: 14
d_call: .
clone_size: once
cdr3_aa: CASSRGTVQETQYF
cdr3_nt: TGTGCCAGCAGCCGCGGGACAGTTCAAGAGACCCAGTACTTC

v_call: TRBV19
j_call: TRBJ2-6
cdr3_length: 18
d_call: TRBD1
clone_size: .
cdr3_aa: CASTSARDSSSGANVLTF
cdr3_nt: TGTGCCAGTACCTCCGCCCGGGACAGTAGCTCTGGGGCCAACGTCCTGACTTTC

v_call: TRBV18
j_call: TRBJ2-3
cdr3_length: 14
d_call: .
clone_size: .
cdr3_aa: CASSLGGPTDTQYF
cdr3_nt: TGTGCCAGCTCACTCGGAGGGCCGACAGATACGCAGTATTTT

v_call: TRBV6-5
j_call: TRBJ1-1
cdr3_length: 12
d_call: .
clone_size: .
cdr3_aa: CASSRGQTEAFF
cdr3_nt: TGTGCCAGCAGTCGCGGACAGACGGAAGCTTTCTTT

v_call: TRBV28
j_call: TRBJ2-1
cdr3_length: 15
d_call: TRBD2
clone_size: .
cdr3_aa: CASTSGSDSYNEQFF
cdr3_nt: TGTGCCAGCACCAGCGGGAGTGACTCCTACAATGAGCAGTTCTTC

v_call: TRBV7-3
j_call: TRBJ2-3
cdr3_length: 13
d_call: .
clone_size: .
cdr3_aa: CASSSSEADTQYF
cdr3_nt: TGTGCCAGCAGCTCGTCCGAGGCAGATACGCAGTATTTT

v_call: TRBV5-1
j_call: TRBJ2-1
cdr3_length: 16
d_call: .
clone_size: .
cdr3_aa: CASRGSPSTSYNEQFF
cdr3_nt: TGCGCCAGCAGAGGATCGCCTAGCACCTCCTACAATGAGCAGTTCTTC

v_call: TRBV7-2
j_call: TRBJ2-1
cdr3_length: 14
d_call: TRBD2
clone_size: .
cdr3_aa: CASRIAGGTDEQFF
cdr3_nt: TGTGCCAGCAGGATAGCGGGAGGGACCGATGAGCAGTTCTTC

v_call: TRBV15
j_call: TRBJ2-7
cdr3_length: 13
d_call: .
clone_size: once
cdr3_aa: CATSREAGYEQYF
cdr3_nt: TGTGCCACCAGCAGAGAAGCAGGTTACGAGCAGTACTTC

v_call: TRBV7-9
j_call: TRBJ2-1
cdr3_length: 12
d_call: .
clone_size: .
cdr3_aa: CASSPGYNEQFF
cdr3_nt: TGTGCCAGCAGCCCCGGGTACAATGAGCAGTTCTTC

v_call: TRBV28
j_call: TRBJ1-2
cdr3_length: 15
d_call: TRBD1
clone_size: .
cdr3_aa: CASSSTGTGRGGYTF
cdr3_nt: TGTGCCAGCAGTTCAACCGGGACAGGGCGTGGTGGCTACACCTTC

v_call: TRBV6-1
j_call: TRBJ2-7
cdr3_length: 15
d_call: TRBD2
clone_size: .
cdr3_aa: CASRGISGVSYEQYF
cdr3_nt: TGTGCCAGCAGAGGGATTAGCGGGGTTTCCTACGAGCAGTACTTC

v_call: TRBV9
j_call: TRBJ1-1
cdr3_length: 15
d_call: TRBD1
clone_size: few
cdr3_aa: CASSQGGTGGTEAFF
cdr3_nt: TGTGCCAGCAGCCAGGGGGGGACAGGGGGTACTGAAGCTTTCTTT

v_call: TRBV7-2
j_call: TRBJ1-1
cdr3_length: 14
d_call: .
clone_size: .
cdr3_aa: CASSLAPGYTEAFF
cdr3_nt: TGTGCCAGCAGCTTAGCTCCCGGGTACACTGAAGCTTTCTTT

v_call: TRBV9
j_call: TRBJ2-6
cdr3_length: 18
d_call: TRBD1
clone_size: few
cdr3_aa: CASSARQGHTYGANVLTF
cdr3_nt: TGTGCCAGCAGCGCCAGACAGGGGCATACATATGGGGCCAACGTCCTGACTTTC

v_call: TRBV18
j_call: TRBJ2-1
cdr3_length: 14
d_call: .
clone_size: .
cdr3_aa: CASSPTYSYNEQFF
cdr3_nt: TGTGCCAGCTCACCCACTTACTCCTACAATGAGCAGTTCTTC

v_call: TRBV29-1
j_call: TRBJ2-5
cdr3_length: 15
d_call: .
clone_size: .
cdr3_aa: CSVEGGQVYQETQYF
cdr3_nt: TGCAGCGTTGAAGGTGGGCAAGTGTACCAAGAGACCCAGTACTTC

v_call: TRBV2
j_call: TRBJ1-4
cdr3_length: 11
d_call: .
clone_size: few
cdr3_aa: CASNGGEKLFF
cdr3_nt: TGTGCCAGCAACGGGGGTGAAAAACTGTTTTTT

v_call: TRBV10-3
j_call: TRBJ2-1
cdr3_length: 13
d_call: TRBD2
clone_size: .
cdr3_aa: CAISESLSGRRIF
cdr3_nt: TGTGCCATCAGTGAGTCGCTAAGCGGGAGAAGAATCTTC

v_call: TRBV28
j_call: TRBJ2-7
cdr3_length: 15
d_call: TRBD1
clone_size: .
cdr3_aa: CASSSTGTGTYEQYF
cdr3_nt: TGTGCCAGCAGTTCGACCGGGACAGGCACCTACGAGCAGTACTTC

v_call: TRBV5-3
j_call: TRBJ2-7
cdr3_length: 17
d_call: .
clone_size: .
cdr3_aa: CARSLTPLTGLYYEQYF
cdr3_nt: TGTGCCAGAAGCTTGACCCCCCTGACAGGATTGTACTACGAGCAGTACTTC

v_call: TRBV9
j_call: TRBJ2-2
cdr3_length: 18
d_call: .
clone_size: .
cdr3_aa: CASSVDGTSSTGAGELFF
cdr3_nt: TGTGCCAGCAGCGTAGACGGAACTAGTAGCACCGGGGCCGGGGAGCTGTTTTTT

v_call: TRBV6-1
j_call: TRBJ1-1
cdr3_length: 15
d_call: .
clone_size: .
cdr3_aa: CASSLETTMNTEAFF
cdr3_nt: TGTGCCAGCAGTTTGGAAACTACAATGAACACTGAAGCTTTCTTT

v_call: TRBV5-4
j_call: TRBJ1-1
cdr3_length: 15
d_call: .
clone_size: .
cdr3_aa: CASSAGPNMNTEAFF
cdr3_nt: TGTGCCAGCAGCGCGGGACCGAACATGAACACTGAAGCTTTCTTT

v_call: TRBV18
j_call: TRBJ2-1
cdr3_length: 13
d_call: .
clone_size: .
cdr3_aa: CASSPPLLNEQFF
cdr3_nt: TGTGCCAGCTCACCCCCTCTCCTTAATGAGCAGTTCTTC

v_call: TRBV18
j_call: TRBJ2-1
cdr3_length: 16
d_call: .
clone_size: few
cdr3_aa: CASSPRVQGNYNEQFF
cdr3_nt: TGTGCCAGCTCACCAAGGGTACAGGGTAACTACAATGAGCAGTTCTTC

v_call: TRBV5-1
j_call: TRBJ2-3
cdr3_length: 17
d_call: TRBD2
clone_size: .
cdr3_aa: CASSPRTSGRAEDTQYF
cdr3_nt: TGCGCCAGCAGCCCGAGGACTAGCGGGAGGGCCGAAGATACGCAGTATTTT

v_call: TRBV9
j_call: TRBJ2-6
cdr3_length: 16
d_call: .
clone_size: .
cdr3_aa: CASSVSTGTGANVLTF
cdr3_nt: TGTGCCAGCAGCGTGTCCACAGGCACAGGGGCCAACGTCCTGACTTTC

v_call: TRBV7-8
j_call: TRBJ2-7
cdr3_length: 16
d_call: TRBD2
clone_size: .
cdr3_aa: CASSPPMTSGGYEQYF
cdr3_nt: TGTGCCAGCAGCCCCCCGATGACTAGCGGGGGTTACGAGCAGTACTTC

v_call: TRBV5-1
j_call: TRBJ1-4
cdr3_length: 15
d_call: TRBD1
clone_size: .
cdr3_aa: CASSLGGQGSEKLFF
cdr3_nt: TGCGCCAGCAGCTTGGGGGGACAGGGCTCCGAAAAACTGTTTTTT

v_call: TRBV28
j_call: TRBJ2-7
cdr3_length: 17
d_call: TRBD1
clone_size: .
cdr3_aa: CASSLSPATGSPYEQYF
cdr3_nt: TGTGCCAGCAGTTTATCCCCCGCGACAGGGTCTCCCTACGAGCAGTACTTC

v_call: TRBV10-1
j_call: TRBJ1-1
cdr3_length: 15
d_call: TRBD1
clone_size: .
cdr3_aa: CASSEGTGLNTEAFF
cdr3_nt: TGCGCCAGCAGTGAGGGGACAGGCCTGAACACTGAAGCTTTCTTT

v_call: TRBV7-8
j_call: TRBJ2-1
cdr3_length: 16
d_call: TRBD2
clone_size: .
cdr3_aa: CASSPRRLAGDNEQFF
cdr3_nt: TGTGCCAGCAGCCCCCGGCGACTAGCGGGGGACAATGAGCAGTTCTTC

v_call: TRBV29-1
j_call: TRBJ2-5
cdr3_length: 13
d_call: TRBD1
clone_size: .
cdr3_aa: CSVDRDSQETQYF
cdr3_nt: TGCAGCGTTGATAGGGACAGTCAAGAGACCCAGTACTTC

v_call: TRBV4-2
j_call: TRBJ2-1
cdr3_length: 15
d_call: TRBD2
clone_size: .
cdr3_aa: CASSSGTSGYNEQFF
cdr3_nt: TGTGCCAGCAGCAGCGGGACTAGCGGTTACAATGAGCAGTTCTTC

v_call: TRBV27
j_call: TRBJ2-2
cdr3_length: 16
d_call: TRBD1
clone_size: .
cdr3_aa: CASSFRGQGNTGELFF
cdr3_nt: TGTGCCAGCAGTTTTCGTGGACAGGGGAACACCGGGGAGCTGTTTTTT

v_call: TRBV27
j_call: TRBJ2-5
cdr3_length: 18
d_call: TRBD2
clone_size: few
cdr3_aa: CASSRLAGVPLNQETQYF
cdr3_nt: TGTGCCAGCAGCAGACTAGCGGGAGTCCCCCTGAACCAAGAGACCCAGTACTTC

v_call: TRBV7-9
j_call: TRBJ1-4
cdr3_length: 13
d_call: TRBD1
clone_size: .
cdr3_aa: CASSWTGGEKLFF
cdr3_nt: TGTGCCAGCAGCTGGACAGGAGGGGAAAAACTGTTTTTT

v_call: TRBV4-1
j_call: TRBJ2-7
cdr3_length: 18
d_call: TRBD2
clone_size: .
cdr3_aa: CASSHRLAGGPLTSEQYF
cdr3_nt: TGCGCCAGCAGCCATCGACTAGCGGGAGGGCCCCTCACCTCCGAGCAGTACTTC

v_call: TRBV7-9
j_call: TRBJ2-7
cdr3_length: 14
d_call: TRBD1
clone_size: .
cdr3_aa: CASSARGLTYEQYF
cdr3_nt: TGTGCCAGCAGCGCCAGGGGGCTAACCTACGAGCAGTACTTC

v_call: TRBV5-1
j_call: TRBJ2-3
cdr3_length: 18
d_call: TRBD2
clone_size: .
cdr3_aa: CASSLAVLAGAVTDTQYF
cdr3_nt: TGCGCCAGCAGCTTGGCCGTCCTAGCGGGAGCGGTCACAGATACGCAGTATTTT

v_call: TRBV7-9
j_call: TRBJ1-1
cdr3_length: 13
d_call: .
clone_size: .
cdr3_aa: CASSLPGNTEAFF
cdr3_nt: TGTGCCAGCAGCCTACCGGGGAACACTGAAGCTTTCTTT

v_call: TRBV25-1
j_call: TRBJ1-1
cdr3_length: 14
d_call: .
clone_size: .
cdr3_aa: CASSESPLNTEAFF
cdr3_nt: TGTGCCAGCAGTGAGTCCCCTCTGAACACTGAAGCTTTCTTT

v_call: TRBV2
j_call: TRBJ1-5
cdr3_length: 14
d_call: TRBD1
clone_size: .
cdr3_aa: CASGKDRGGQPQHF
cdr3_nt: TGTGCCAGCGGAAAGGACAGGGGCGGACAGCCCCAGCATTTT

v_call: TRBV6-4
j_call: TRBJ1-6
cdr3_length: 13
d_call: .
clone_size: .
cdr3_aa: CASSVQANSPLHF
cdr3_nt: TGTGCCAGCAGTGTACAGGCCAATTCACCCCTCCACTTT

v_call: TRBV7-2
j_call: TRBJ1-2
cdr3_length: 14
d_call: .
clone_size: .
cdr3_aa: CASIPMQANYGYTF
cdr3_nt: TGTGCCAGCATCCCAATGCAGGCTAACTATGGCTACACCTTC

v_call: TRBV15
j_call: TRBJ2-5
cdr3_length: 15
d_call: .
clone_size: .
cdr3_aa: CATSRDTPGWGTQYF
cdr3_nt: TGTGCCACCAGCAGAGATACGCCAGGGTGGGGGACCCAGTACTTC

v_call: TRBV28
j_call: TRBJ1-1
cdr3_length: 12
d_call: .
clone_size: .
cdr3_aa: CASSGENTEAFF
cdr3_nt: TGTGCCAGCAGCGGGGAGAACACTGAAGCTTTCTTT